The clone carrying this TCR beta chain is categorized as medium-sized. Its antigen is as yet unknown. These data originate in a study of cytomegalovirus exposure and HLA in healthy donors. Study results and limitations: The authors listed some 160 TCR beta chains as cytomegalovirus-associated. Later genetic work tied a missense DCLRE1C variant to beta-chain V and J trimming.

The V end was cut by 4 bases, the J end by 2 bases, with 6 bases between. The germline V gene encodes CDR1 SGHRS and CDR2 YFSETQ. This CDR3 has 12 residues. Primers for the PCR totalled 60 Vbeta and 13 Jbeta. The assay was immunoSEQ multiplex PCR, and TCRdb's table has in-frame clones only and misses some. Of tens of thousands of clones in the sample, around 80% were seen once. This sequence originates from a man aged 35 to 55 in good health and CMV-seronegative. This chain connects TRBV5-1 to TRBJ1-2; D unclear. The material sequenced was PBMCs. The CDR3 coding sequence is TGCGCCAGCAGCCCCGGGAACTATGGCTACACCTTC. It encodes CASSPGNYGYTF.